The following is a T cell receptor beta chain sequence with its context. This CDR3 is 16 amino acids long. Germline V lookup: CDR1 SGHVS, CDR2 FNYEAQ. Trimming at V came to 2 bases and at J to 0 bases, leaving 5 bases not matched to a gene. Using its own MiXCR run on the RT-PCR reads, TCRdb lists one record per CDR3 protein. There are about 650,000 distinct CDR3 sequences in the sample; 12% to 15% occur only once, and 7.5% to 9% lies in the top ten. These data belong to a study of response to subunit inactivated influenza vaccine. This TCR was sampled from a man aged 50 to 59 who received an inactivated influenza vaccine. The source was PBMCs from blood, collected less than 15 days before vaccination. The rearrangement joins TRBV7-6 to TRBJ2-5; TRBD2 aligns across 8 bases. The CDR3 loop is CASSLQQRGYQETQYF. In DNA, the CDR3 is TGTGCCAGCAGCTTACAGCAGCGGGGGTACCAAGAGACCCAGTACTTC. The full variable domain, completed using reference TRBV7-6 and TRBJ2-5, is GAGVSQSPRYKVTKRGQDVALRCDPISGHVSLYWYRQALGQGPEFLTYFNYEAQQDKSGLPNDRFSAERPEGSISTLTIQRTEQRDSAMYRCASSLQQRGYQETQYFGPGTRLLVL.